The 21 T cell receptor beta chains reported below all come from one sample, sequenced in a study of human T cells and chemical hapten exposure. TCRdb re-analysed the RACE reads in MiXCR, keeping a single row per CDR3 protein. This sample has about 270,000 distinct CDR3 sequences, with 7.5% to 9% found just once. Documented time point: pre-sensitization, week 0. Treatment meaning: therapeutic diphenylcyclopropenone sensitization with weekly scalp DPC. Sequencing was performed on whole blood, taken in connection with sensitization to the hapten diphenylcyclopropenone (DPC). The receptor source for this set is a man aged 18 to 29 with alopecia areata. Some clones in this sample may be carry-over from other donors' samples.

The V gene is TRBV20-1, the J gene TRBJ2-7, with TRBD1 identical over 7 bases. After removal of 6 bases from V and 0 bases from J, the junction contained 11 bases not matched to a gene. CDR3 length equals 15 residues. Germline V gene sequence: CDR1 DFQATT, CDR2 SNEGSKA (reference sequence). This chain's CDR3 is CSAIDRAQHSYEQYV. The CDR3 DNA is TGCAGTGCAATCGACAGGGCGCAGCACTCCTACGAGCAGTACGTC.

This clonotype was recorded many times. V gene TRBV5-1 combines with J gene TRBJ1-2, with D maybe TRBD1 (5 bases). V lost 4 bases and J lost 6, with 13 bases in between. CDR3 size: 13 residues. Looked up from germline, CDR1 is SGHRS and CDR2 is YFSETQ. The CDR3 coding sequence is TGCGCCAGCAGCCCCGCCGGGGCAGATGGCTACACCTTC. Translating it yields CASSPAGADGYTF.

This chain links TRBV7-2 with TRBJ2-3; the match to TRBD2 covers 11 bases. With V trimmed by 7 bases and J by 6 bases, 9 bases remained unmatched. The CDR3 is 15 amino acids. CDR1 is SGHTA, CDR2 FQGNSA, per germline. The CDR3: CASTQAASGGDTQYF. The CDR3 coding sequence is TGTGCCAGCACCCAGGCGGCTAGCGGGGGGGATACGCAGTATTTT.

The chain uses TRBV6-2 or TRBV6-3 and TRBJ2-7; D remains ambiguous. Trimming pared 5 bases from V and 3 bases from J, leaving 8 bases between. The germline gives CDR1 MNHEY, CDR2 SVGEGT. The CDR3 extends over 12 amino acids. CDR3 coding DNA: TGTGCCAGCAGTCAGACCTACTACGAGCAGTACGTC. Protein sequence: CASSQTYYEQYV.

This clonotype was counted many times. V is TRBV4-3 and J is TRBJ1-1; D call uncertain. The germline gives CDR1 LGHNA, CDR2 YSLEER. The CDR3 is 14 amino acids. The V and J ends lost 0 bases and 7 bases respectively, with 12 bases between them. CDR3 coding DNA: TGCGCCAGCAGCCAAGACAAGGGCCCTATTGAAGCTTTCTTT. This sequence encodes CASSQDKGPIEAFF.

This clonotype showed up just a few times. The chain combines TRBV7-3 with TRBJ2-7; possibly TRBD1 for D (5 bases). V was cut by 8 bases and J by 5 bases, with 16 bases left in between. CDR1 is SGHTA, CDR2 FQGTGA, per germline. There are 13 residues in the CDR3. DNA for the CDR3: TGTGCCAGCTCCCTCAACCGACAGAACGAGCAGTACGTC. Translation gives CASSLNRQNEQYV.

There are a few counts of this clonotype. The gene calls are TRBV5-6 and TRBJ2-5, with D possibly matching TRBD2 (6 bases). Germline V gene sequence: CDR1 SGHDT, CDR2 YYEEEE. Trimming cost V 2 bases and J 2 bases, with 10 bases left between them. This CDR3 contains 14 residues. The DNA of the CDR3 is TGTGCCAGCAGCTTTGCGGGACCGCAAGAGACCCAGTACTTC. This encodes CASSFAGPQETQYF.

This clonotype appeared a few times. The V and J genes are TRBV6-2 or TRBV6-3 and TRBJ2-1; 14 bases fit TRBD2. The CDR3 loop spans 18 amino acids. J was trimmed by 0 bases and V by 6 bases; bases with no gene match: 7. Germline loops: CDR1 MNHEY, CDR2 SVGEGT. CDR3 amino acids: CASRPPGLAGVSYNEQFF. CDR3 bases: TGTGCCAGCAGACCCCCGGGACTAGCGGGGGTCTCCTACAATGAGCAGTTCTTC.

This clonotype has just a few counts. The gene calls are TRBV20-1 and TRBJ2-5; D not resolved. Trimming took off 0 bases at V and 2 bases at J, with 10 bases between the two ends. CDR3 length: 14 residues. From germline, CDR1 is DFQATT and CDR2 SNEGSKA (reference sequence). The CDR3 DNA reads TGCAGTGCTAGAGATAGGGCGGAGCAAGAGACCCAGTACTTC. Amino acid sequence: CSARDRAEQETQYF.

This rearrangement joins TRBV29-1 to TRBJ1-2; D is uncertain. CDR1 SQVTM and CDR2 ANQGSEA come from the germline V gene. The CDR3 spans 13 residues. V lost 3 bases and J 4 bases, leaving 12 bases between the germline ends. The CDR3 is CSVELSGFYGYTF. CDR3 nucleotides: TGCAGCGTTGAGCTTAGCGGGTTCTATGGCTACACCTTC.

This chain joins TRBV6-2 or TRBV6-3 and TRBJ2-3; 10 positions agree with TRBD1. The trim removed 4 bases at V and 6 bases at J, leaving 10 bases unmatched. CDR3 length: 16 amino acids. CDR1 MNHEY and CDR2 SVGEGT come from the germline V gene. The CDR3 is CASSSLRQGAWDTQYF. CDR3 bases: TGTGCCAGCAGTTCCCTCAGACAGGGGGCCTGGGATACGCAGTATTTT.

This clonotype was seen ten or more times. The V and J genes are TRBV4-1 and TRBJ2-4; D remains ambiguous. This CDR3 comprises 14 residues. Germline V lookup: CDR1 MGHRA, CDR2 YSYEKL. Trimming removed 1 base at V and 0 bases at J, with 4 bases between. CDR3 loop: CASSQGLAKNIQYF. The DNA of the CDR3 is TGCGCCAGCAGCCAAGGCCTAGCCAAAAACATTCAGTACTTC.

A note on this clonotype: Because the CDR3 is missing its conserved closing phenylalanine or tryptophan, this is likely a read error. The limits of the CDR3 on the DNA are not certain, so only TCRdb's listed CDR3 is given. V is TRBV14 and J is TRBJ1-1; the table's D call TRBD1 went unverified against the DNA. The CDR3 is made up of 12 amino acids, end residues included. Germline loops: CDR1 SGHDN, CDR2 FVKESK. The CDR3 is CASSQRGTTPYL.

The chain's CDR3 is CSATPYGSSSYEQYV. In DNA form, the CDR3 reads TGCAGTGCTACTCCCTACGGAAGCAGCTCCTACGAGCAGTACGTC. This rearrangement joins TRBV20-1 to TRBJ2-7; D call uncertain. The CDR3 has 15 residues. Between the trimmed V and J ends, which lost 4 bases and 0 bases, there was a span of 16 bases. Looked up from germline, CDR1 is DFQATT and CDR2 is SNEGSKA (reference sequence).

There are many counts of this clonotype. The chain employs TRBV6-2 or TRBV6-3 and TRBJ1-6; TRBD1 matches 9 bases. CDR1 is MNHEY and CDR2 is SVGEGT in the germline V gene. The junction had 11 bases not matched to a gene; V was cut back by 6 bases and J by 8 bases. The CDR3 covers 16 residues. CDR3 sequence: CASSPWTGDWDSPLHF. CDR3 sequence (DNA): TGTGCCAGCAGCCCTTGGACAGGGGATTGGGATTCACCCCTCCACTTT.

In DNA, the CDR3 is TGTGCCAGCAGCTCCTCGGCGGGGAGCTCCTACGAGCAGTACTTC. It codes for CASSSSAGSSYEQYF. The rearrangement links TRBV7-3 to TRBJ2-7, with D perhaps matching TRBD2 (6 bases). CDR1 and CDR2 from the germline V gene are SGHTA and FQGTGA. CDR3 length: 15 residues. Trimming took 4 bases from V and 0 from J, leaving 13 bases between them.

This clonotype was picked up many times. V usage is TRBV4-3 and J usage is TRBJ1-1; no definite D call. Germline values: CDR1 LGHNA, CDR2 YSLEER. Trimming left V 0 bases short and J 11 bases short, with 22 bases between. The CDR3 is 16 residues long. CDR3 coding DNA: TGCGCCAGCAGCCAAGATTTAACGGTCTACACCAAAACGGCTTTCTTT. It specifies CASSQDLTVYTKTAFF.

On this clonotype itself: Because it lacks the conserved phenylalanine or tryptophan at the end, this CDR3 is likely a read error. This CDR3 is CASSLRQSTNYGYTI. The DNA of the CDR3 is TGCGCCAGCAGCCTCCGACAGAGTACTAACTATGGCTACACCATC. The chain couples TRBV4-1 to TRBJ1-2, with a possible D match to TRBD1 (5 bases). Germline V CDR1 and CDR2: MGHRA, YSYEKL. This CDR3 region has 15 residues. V lost 4 bases and J 0 bases, leaving 12 bases between the germline ends.

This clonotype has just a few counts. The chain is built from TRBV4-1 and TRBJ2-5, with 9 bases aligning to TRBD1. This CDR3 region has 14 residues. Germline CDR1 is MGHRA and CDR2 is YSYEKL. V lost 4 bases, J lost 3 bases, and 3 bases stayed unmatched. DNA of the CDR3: TGCGCCAGCAGCCCCCGACAGGGGGAAGAGACCCAGTACTTC. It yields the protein CASSPRQGEETQYF.

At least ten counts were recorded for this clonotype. DNA for the CDR3: TGTGCCAGCAGCGGGACGACAGGGTACTATGGCTACACCTTC. Protein product: CASSGTTGYYGYTF. V is TRBV6-2 or TRBV6-3 and J is TRBJ1-2; 7 bases align to TRBD1. Trimming at V came to 6 bases and at J to 3 bases, leaving 7 bases not matched to a gene. Germline assignment: CDR1 MNHEY and CDR2 SVGEGT. This CDR3 has 14 residues.

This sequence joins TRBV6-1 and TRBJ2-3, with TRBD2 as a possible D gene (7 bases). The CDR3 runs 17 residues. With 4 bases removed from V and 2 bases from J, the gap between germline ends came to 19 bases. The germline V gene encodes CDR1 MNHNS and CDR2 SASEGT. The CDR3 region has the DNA TGTGCCAGCAGTGTTCTTGAGGGGGGGGAGTTCACAGATACGCAGTATTTT. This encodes CASSVLEGGEFTDTQYF.